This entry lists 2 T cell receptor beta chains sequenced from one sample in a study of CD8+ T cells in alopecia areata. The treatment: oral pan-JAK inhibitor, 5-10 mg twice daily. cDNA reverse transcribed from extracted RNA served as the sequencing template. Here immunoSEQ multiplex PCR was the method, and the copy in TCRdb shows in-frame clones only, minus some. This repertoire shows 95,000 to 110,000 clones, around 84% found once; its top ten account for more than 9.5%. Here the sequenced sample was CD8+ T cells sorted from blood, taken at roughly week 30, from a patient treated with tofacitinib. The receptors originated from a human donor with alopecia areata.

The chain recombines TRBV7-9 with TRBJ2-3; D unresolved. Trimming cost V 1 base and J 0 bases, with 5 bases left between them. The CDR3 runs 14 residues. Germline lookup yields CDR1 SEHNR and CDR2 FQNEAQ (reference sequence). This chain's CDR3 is CASSLDDSTDTQYF. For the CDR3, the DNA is TGTGCCAGCAGCTTAGACGACAGCACAGATACGCAGTATTTT.

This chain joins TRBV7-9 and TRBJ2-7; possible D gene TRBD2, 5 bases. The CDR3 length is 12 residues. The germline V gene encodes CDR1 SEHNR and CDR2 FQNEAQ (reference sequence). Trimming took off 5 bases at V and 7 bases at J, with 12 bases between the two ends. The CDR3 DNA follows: TGTGCCAGCAGCCCATTCGGGGTGGAGCAGTACTTC. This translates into CASSPFGVEQYF.